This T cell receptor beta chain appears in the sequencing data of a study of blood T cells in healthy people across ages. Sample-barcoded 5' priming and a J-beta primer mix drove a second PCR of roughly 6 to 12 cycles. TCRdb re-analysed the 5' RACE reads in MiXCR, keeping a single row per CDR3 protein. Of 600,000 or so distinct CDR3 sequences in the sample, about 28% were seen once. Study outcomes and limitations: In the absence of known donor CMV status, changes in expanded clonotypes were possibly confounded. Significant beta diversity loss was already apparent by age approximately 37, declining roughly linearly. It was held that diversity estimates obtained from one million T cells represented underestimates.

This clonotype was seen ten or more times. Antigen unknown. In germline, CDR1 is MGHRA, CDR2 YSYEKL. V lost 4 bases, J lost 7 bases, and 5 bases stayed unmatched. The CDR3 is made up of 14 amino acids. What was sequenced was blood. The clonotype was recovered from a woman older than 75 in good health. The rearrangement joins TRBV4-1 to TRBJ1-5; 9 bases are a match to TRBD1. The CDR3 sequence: CASSLTGGSQPQHF. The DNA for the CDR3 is TGCGCCAGCAGCCTTACAGGGGGCAGCCAGCCCCAGCATTTT.